Included here is one T cell receptor (beta chain) sequence, with context. The data derive from a study of Ad26.COV2.S vaccination and SARS-CoV-2 variants. The table came from immunoSEQ multiplex PCR; TCRdb's copy has only in-frame clones and leaves some out. The table lists roughly 380,000 clones, approximately 87% of them singletons. Documented treatment: some 20 received Ad26.COV2.S at low or high dose, single or two shots; about 5 received placebo; per-sample allocation not given. Sampling was performed 63 days after the first vaccine or placebo injection. Built on an Ad26 vector, the vaccine expressed Wuhan-strain SARS-CoV-2 spike. Material: peripheral blood, obtained in a trial of Ad26.COV2.S vaccine versus placebo. The clonotype was recovered from a person aged 18-65 years who received the Ad26.COV2.S COVID-19 vaccine or a placebo.

This CDR3 reads CASSLPGGRETQYF. The DNA for the CDR3 is TGTGCCAGCAGCTTGCCGGGGGGCCGGGAGACCCAGTACTTC. The chain carries TRBV5-4 and TRBJ2-5; D is perhaps TRBD2 (7 bases). Deletions cut 1 base from V and 5 bases from J, with 12 bases between. The germline CDR1 and CDR2 sequences are SGHNT and YYREEE (reference sequence). The CDR3 contains 14 residues.